The clone carrying this T cell receptor (beta chain) was detected a few times. Its antigen is not identified. This entry comes from a study of T cells after yellow fever vaccination. Study overall: SMART-Seq v4 Ultra Low Input served to prepare low-cell-number fractions. Whole-study findings and limits: High-abundance clonotypes from the bulk population could contaminate FACS-sorted repertoires. CD4 and CD8 compartments shared a small share of clonotypes, likely from convergent recombination.

Template switching by 5'RACE produced TCR cDNA, adding a universal primer site and UMIs. A single record per CDR3 protein comes from TCRdb applying MiXCR to the 5' RACE reads. This sample yields 200,000 to 300,000 distinct CDR3 sequences, of which roughly 6.2% are seen a single time; approximately 1% belongs to the top ten. CDR1 is KGHDR, CDR2 SFDVKD, per germline. V dropped 2 bases and J dropped 6 bases, with 8 bases sitting between them. The CDR3 covers 13 residues. The specimen comprised CD4+ T cells sorted from PBMCs, sampled on the day of the yellow fever booster vaccination. This TCR derives from a man in his thirties or forties who received the YFV17D yellow fever vaccine. The genes are TRBV24-1 and TRBJ2-3, with unresolved D. For the CDR3, the DNA is TGTGCCACCAGTGATTCCGGGCGGGATACGCAGTATTTT. Its protein is CATSDSGRDTQYF.